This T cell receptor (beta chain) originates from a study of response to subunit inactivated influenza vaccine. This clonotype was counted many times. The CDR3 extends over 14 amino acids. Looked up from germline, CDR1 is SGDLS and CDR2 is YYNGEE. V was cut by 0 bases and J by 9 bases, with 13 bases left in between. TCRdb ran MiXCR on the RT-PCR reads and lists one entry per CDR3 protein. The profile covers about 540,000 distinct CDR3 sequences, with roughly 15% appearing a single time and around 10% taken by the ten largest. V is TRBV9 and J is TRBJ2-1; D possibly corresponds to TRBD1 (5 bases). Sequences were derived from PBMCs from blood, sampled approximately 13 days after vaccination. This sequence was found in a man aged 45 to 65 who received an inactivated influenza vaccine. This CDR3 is CASSVARVMGEQFF. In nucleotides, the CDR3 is TGTGCCAGCAGCGTAGCCAGGGTTATGGGTGAGCAGTTCTTC.